This T cell receptor (beta chain) comes out of a study of blood T cell repertoires in COVID-19. About the study: Samples taken during acute and convalescent COVID-19 were collected in the United States, Italy and Spain. Sample material is recorded as cDNA or gDNA derived from T cells, B-cell-depleted T cells, or PBMCs.

Germline V gives CDR1 MGHDK, CDR2 SYGVNS. The V gene end was trimmed by 8 bases and the J gene end by 4 bases; junction bases not matched to a gene: 3. CDR3 length equals 14 residues. Authors' data handling: Reference gene primer amplification yielded estimated nucleated cell counts. The repertoire was sequenced with immunoSEQ multiplex PCR; TCRdb's copy has only in-frame clones and lacks some. V and J calls and clone size are copied from that table; D and trimming were computed from the DNA. The data hold roughly 100,000 clones, with about four fifths observed a single time. Specimen: peripheral blood. The origin of this receptor is a human donor in a cohort sampled during active COVID-19. The rearrangement links TRBV25-1 to TRBJ2-5; 14 bases line up with TRBD2. The chain's CDR3 is CASRGLAGGETQYF. The CDR3 DNA sequence: TGTGCCAGCCGTGGACTAGCGGGGGGAGAGACCCAGTACTTC.